These 25 T cell receptor beta chains share one sample of origin, sequenced in a study of blood T cell repertoires in COVID-19 (dated by TCRdb to the early 2020s). The library relied on the immunoSEQ multiplex PCR assay. The immuneACCESS repertoire file appears here via TCRdb, limited to in-frame rearrangements. These files lack a portion of the clones; in checked studies, under half of the deficit traces to unresolved V genes, and the cause of the others is not known. This sample comprises around 370,000 clones, 90% of them detected only once. 5% to 8.5% of the sample is in the top ten clones. The material sequenced was peripheral blood. Every receptor here comes from a man younger than 30 with active or convalescent COVID-19.

This clone was seen once. The rearrangement joins TRBV9 to TRBJ2-3, with TRBD1 matching 9 bases. The CDR3 length is 16 residues. V lost 2 bases and J lost 5; bases outside the gene matches: 9. Per germline, CDR1 SGDLS and CDR2 YYNGEE. Written as DNA, the CDR3 is TGTGCCAGCAGCGTCGTTACAGGGGGCCCGCAAGATACGCAGTATTTT. Translation: CASSVVTGGPQDTQYF.

The chain carries TRBV18 and TRBJ2-1, with 13 positions matching TRBD2. Germline lookup yields CDR1 KGHSH and CDR2 LQKENI. The CDR3 consists of 17 residues. J lost 7 bases, V lost 3 bases, and 9 bases had no gene match. CDR3 nucleotides: TGTGCCAGCTCACCTAAGGGGACTAGCGGGATAATGAATGAGCAGTTCTTC. Its translation: CASSPKGTSGIMNEQFF.

The count of this clone is one. The genes are TRBV19 and TRBJ1-5; no definite D call. This CDR3 region has 16 residues. CDR1 and CDR2 from the germline V gene are LNHDA and SQIVND (reference sequence). Trimming left V 3 bases short and J 3 bases short, with 15 bases between. CDR3 sequence (DNA): TGTGCCAGTAGTATTGGTCCGTTAACATACAATCAGCCCCAGCATTTT. Its protein product is CASSIGPLTYNQPQHF.

This chain connects TRBV13 to TRBJ1-6; TRBD1 matches at 7 bases. The V and J ends lost 0 bases and 8 bases, in that order; junction bases with no gene match: 10. The CDR3 sequence is 17 residues long. From germline, CDR1 is PRHDT and CDR2 FYEKMQ (reference sequence). The CDR3 DNA reads as TGTGCCAGCAGCTTAGGGACCGGGACAGCAACCTATTCACCCCTCCACTTT. Amino acid sequence: CASSLGTGTATYSPLHF.

The chain links TRBV5-4 to TRBJ2-7, with 16 bases that match TRBD2. Germline loops: CDR1 SGHNT, CDR2 YYREEE (reference sequence). This CDR3 region has 16 residues. Trimming at V came to 2 bases and at J to 3 bases, leaving 2 bases not matched to a gene. CDR3 DNA: TGTGCCAGCAGCTTTGGGACTAGCGGGAGGGTCTACGAGCAGTACTTC. Translation gives CASSFGTSGRVYEQYF.

This CDR3 is CASGRRQGYEQYF. The CDR3 nucleotides are TGTGCCAGCGGGAGAAGGCAGGGGTACGAGCAGTACTTC. The J gene is TRBJ2-7, the V gene TRBV6-5; possible D gene TRBD1, 6 bases. Trimming stripped 8 bases from V and 4 bases from J, with 15 bases between. Germline CDR1 reads MNHEY; CDR2 reads SVGAGI. This CDR3 has 13 amino acids.

This chain connects TRBV18 to TRBJ1-4, with unresolved D. From germline, CDR1 is KGHSH and CDR2 LQKENI. This CDR3 comprises 15 residues. V was cut by 2 bases and J by 7 bases, with 14 bases left in between. The CDR3 loop reads CASSPEEGSGEKLFF. CDR3 nucleotide sequence: TGTGCCAGCTCACCAGAGGAGGGTTCGGGTGAAAAACTGTTTTTT.

This sequence joins TRBV18 and TRBJ2-7; the D gene is possibly TRBD1 (6 bases). The ends were cut back, 6 bases at V and 5 bases at J, with 14 bases in the middle. Germline V gene data show CDR1 as KGHSH and CDR2 as LQKENI. The CDR3 sequence is 13 residues long. The DNA for the CDR3 is TGTGCCAGCTCCCAACAGGGTAGCCACGAGCAGTACTTC. It specifies CASSQQGSHEQYF.

The chain links TRBV4-1 to TRBJ1-4, with D perhaps TRBD1 (6 bases). The germline V and J ends were trimmed by 1 base and 7 bases, with 13 bases remaining between them. This CDR3 contains 15 residues. In germline, CDR1 is MGHRA, CDR2 YSYEKL. The CDR3 here is CASSQVGTGTEKLFF. Here the CDR3 DNA reads TGCGCCAGCAGCCAAGTCGGCACAGGGACTGAAAAACTGTTTTTT.

This clone was seen once. This rearrangement joins TRBV10-3 to TRBJ1-5, with TRBD1 matching 8 bases. CDR1 is ENHRY, CDR2 SYGVKD, per germline. The V gene end was trimmed by 2 bases and the J gene end by 6 bases; junction bases not matched to a gene: 6. This CDR3 is 15 amino acids long. CDR3 in amino acids: CAISEGRGRGQPQHF. CDR3 coding DNA: TGTGCCATCAGTGAGGGCAGGGGGCGAGGTCAGCCCCAGCATTTT.

This sequence joins TRBV15 and TRBJ2-1, with 9 bases identical to TRBD1. The V gene end was trimmed by 3 bases and the J gene end by 6 bases; junction bases not matched to a gene: 6. CDR3 length equals 15 residues. CDR1 LNHNV and CDR2 YYDKDF come from the germline V gene (reference sequence). The CDR3 protein is CATSRPGTGFNEQFF. CDR3 nucleotides: TGTGCCACCAGCAGGCCCGGGACAGGGTTCAATGAGCAGTTCTTC.

The CDR3 bases are TGTGCCAGCAGCGTAGTCGAGACTAGCGGGACATTGAACACCGGGGAGCTGTTTTTT. Translating gives CASSVVETSGTLNTGELFF. The chain recombines TRBV9 with TRBJ2-2, with TRBD2 matching over 11 bases. CDR1 SGDLS and CDR2 YYNGEE come from the germline V gene. CDR3 length: 19 residues. V shed 0 bases, J shed 1 base, and the junction held 8 bases outside the gene matches.

CDR3: CASSQDGDSFYGYTF. Here the CDR3 DNA reads TGTGCCAGCAGCCAAGATGGGGACAGTTTTTATGGCTACACCTTC. The chain has TRBV4-2 and TRBJ1-2; 7 positions match TRBD1. V was pared by 0 bases and J by 5 bases, with 6 bases of the junction left unmatched. CDR3 size: 15 residues. Germline CDR1 reads LGHNA; CDR2 reads YNFKEQ.

The genes are TRBV19 and TRBJ1-1, with 7 bases lining up with TRBD1. J gave up 5 bases and V 5 bases, and 5 bases lay outside the gene matches. CDR1 is LNHDA, CDR2 SQIVND, per germline (reference sequence). The CDR3 has 13 residues. The DNA of the CDR3 is TGTGCCAGTAGTCCGACAGGGACGACTGAAGCTTTCTTT. Protein sequence: CASSPTGTTEAFF.

This clone was seen a few times. The chain uses TRBV7-2 and TRBJ2-5; D might be TRBD1 (5 bases). This CDR3 is built from 14 residues. V lost 5 bases and J 1 base, leaving 11 bases between the germline ends. CDR1 SGHTA and CDR2 FQGNSA come from the germline V gene. Here the CDR3 reads CASSPSTVQETQYF. The CDR3 bases are TGTGCCAGCAGCCCTTCGACAGTCCAAGAGACCCAGTACTTC.

The chain links TRBV2 to TRBJ2-1; D is possibly TRBD1 (5 bases). This CDR3 comprises 13 residues. Trimming cost V 6 bases and J 4 bases, with 10 bases left between them. Germline CDR1 reads SNHLY; CDR2 reads FYNNEI. DNA of the CDR3: TGTGCCAGCAGAGCCCCAGGGTACAATGAGCAGTTCTTC. Protein: CASRAPGYNEQFF.

In DNA, the CDR3 is TGTGCCAGCAGCGTAGGCGGTTTGGTTTCACCCCTCCACTTT. Translation gives CASSVGGLVSPLHF. The chain combines TRBV9 with TRBJ1-6, with D unresolved. Germline V gives CDR1 SGDLS, CDR2 YYNGEE. Between the trimmed V and J ends, which lost 0 bases and 9 bases, there was a span of 10 bases. This CDR3 spans 14 amino acids.

The chain has TRBV10-2 and TRBJ1-2; D is perhaps TRBD1 (6 bases). The CDR3 is made up of 13 amino acids. V shed 5 bases and J shed 3 bases, with 10 bases lying between them. Germline CDR1 and CDR2: WSHSY and SAAADI. The CDR3 DNA follows: TGCGCCAGCAGTACGACAGGAGACTATGGCTACACCTTC. Its translation is CASSTTGDYGYTF.

This clone was detected only once. The chain has TRBV15 and TRBJ1-1, with D possibly TRBD1 on 5 matching bases. The V end lost 1 base, the J end lost 2 bases, and 8 bases lay between the germline ends. CDR1 LNHNV and CDR2 YYDKDF come from the germline V gene (reference sequence). The CDR3 length is 14 residues. DNA for the CDR3: TGTGCCACCAGCAGAGCCAGGGTAAACACTGAAGCTTTCTTT. This sequence encodes CATSRARVNTEAFF. The variable domain in full, completed from reference TRBV15 and TRBJ1-1, reads DAMVIQNPRYQVTQFGKPVTLSCSQTLNHNVMYWYQQKSSQAPKLLFHYYDKDFNNEADTPDNFQSRRPNTSFCFLDIRSPGLGDTAMYLCATSRARVNTEAFFGQGTRLTVV.

The chain carries TRBV7-8 and TRBJ2-1; D ambiguous. This CDR3 has 13 residues. Germline V gene data show CDR1 as SGHVS and CDR2 as FQNEAQ. V lost 3 bases, J lost 7 bases, and 10 bases lay in between. The CDR3 loop is CASSFGRENEQFF. CDR3 sequence (DNA): TGTGCCAGCAGCTTTGGGCGTGAGAATGAGCAGTTCTTC.

The J gene is TRBJ2-4, the V gene TRBV4-3, with TRBD1 identical over 8 bases. Germline lookup yields CDR1 LGHNA and CDR2 YSLEER. Trimming at V came to 3 bases and at J to 8 bases, leaving 9 bases not matched to a gene. The CDR3 is 15 amino acids. CDR3 region: CASSQRTGLFDIQYF. CDR3 coding DNA: TGCGCCAGCAGCCAGAGGACAGGGTTATTTGACATTCAGTACTTC.

The genes are TRBV19 and TRBJ1-6; D call uncertain. Germline lookup yields CDR1 LNHDA and CDR2 SQIVND (reference sequence). V was clipped by 3 bases and J by 3 bases, with 9 bases between them. The CDR3 contains 15 residues. The CDR3 sequence: CASSIVGVYNSPLHF. CDR3 nucleotides: TGTGCCAGTAGTATCGTGGGAGTCTATAATTCACCCCTCCACTTT.

This clone came up once. V is TRBV14 and J is TRBJ2-3; D not resolved. Trimming removed 1 base at V and 4 bases at J, with 6 bases between. Germline V lookup: CDR1 SGHDN, CDR2 FVKESK. CDR3 length: 13 amino acids. The CDR3 sequence is CASSQAPSDTQYF. CDR3 DNA sequence: TGTGCCAGCAGCCAAGCCCCCTCAGATACGCAGTATTTT. Based on the CDR3 plus reference TRBV14 and TRBJ2-3, the full variable domain is EAGVTQFPSHSVIEKGQTVTLRCDPISGHDNLYWYRRVMGKEIKFLLHFVKESKQDESGMPNNRFLAERTGGTYSTLKVQPAELEDSGVYFCASSQAPSDTQYFGPGTRLTVL.

The chain couples TRBV27 to TRBJ2-1; possible D gene TRBD2, 5 bases. Germline loops: CDR1 MNHEY, CDR2 SMNVEV (reference sequence). The V gene lost 10 bases and the J gene lost 5 bases, with 21 bases spanning the gap. This CDR3 contains 15 residues. This CDR3 reads CATRHLLDGDNEQFF. The CDR3 coding sequence is TGTGCCACGAGACACCTTTTGGACGGGGACAATGAGCAGTTCTTC.

For the CDR3, the DNA is TGTGCCAGCAGCCGCCCGGGAGTAGAGAACGAGCAGTACTTC. It codes for CASSRPGVENEQYF. The V and J genes are TRBV3-1 (or the pseudogene TRBV3-2) and TRBJ2-7; possibly TRBD2 for D (6 bases). The CDR3 runs 14 residues. In germline, CDR1 is LGHDT, CDR2 YNNKEL (reference sequence). Trimming removed 4 bases from V and 5 bases from J, with 15 bases in between.